Listed below are T cell receptor beta chains from one sample, sequenced in a study of post-analysis software for immune sequencing data. TCRdb reanalysed the PCR reads using MiXCR and keeps one entry per CDR3 protein. In the table there are over 700,000 distinct CDR3 sequences, 25% to 30% of which are singletons. Sequenced input: blood. Receptor source: a girl aged 5 to 17 with multiple sclerosis. Each CDR3 is given with its conserved first and last residue. A D gene is named only where the DNA matches it firmly. Only part of the rows carry a size: once, few, many, or a class if the clone is expanded.

d_gene: NA
v_gene: TRBV4-1
len: 15
abundance: few
j_gene: TRBJ2-5
CDR3aa: CASSPGWEYQETRYF
CDR3nt: TGCGCCAGCAGCCCCGGGTGGGAGTACCAAGAGACCCGGTACTTC

d_gene: NA
v_gene: TRBV7-2
len: 12
abundance: NA
j_gene: TRBJ2-5
CDR3aa: CASSLVIETQYF
CDR3nt: TGTGCCAGCAGCTTAGTTATAGAGACCCAGTACTTC

d_gene: TRBD2
v_gene: TRBV20-1
len: 16
abundance: NA
j_gene: TRBJ2-7
CDR3aa: CSAKDLAFGREGAQYF
CDR3nt: TGCAGTGCTAAGGACCTAGCCTTTGGTAGGGAGGGTGCCCAGTACTTC

d_gene: TRBD1
v_gene: TRBV4-1
len: 16
abundance: few
j_gene: TRBJ2-5
CDR3aa: CASSQAPGQGEETQYF
CDR3nt: TGCGCCAGCAGCCAAGCCCCGGGACAGGGGGAAGAGACCCAGTACTTC

d_gene: NA
v_gene: TRBV7-2
len: 15
abundance: NA
j_gene: TRBJ2-7
CDR3aa: CASSLGGSRDYEQYF
CDR3nt: TGTGCCAGCAGCTTAGGAGGCAGCAGGGACTACGAGCAGTACTTC

d_gene: NA
v_gene: TRBV2
len: 16
abundance: NA
j_gene: TRBJ1-1
CDR3aa: CASSERQAGMNTEAFF
CDR3nt: TGTGCCAGCAGTGAACGACAGGCAGGTATGAACACTGAAGCTTTCTTT

d_gene: NA
v_gene: TRBV6-2/TRBV6-3
len: 16
abundance: few
j_gene: TRBJ1-5
CDR3aa: CASSYGGTVSNQPQHF
CDR3nt: TGTGCCAGCAGTTACGGGGGGACCGTGAGCAATCAGCCCCAGCATTTT

d_gene: NA
v_gene: TRBV15
len: 14
abundance: NA
j_gene: TRBJ1-1
CDR3aa: CATSRLLIDTEAFF
CDR3nt: TGTGCCACCAGCAGACTTCTAATCGACACTGAAGCTTTCTTT

d_gene: TRBD2
v_gene: TRBV4-1
len: 15
abundance: NA
j_gene: TRBJ2-5
CDR3aa: CASSPIGEGRETQYF
CDR3nt: TGCGCCAGCAGCCCGATTGGGGAGGGGCGAGAGACCCAGTACTTC

d_gene: NA
v_gene: TRBV20-1
len: 13
abundance: NA
j_gene: TRBJ1-4
CDR3aa: CSALDSSNEKLFF
CDR3nt: TGCAGTGCCCTGGACAGCTCTAATGAAAAACTGTTTTTT

d_gene: NA
v_gene: TRBV29-1
len: 14
abundance: NA
j_gene: TRBJ2-3
CDR3aa: CSVRARGRADTQYF
CDR3nt: TGCAGCGTCCGAGCAAGAGGGCGGGCAGATACGCAGTATTTT

d_gene: NA
v_gene: TRBV4-2
len: 15
abundance: few
j_gene: TRBJ1-1
CDR3aa: CASSQDRWGSPEAFF
CDR3nt: TGTGCCAGCAGCCAAGATCGGTGGGGTAGCCCTGAAGCTTTCTTT

d_gene: NA
v_gene: TRBV7-2
len: 16
abundance: NA
j_gene: TRBJ2-5
CDR3aa: CASSSSARALQETQYF
CDR3nt: TGTGCCAGCAGCTCATCGGCGCGGGCGCTACAAGAGACCCAGTACTTC

d_gene: NA
v_gene: TRBV12-5
len: 13
abundance: NA
j_gene: TRBJ2-5
CDR3aa: CANGLGTGETQYF
CDR3nt: TGTGCTAATGGTTTGGGGACCGGAGAGACCCAGTACTTC